Each of the 21 T cell receptor beta chains below was sequenced from the same sample in a study of blood T cell repertoires in COVID-19. Generated by immunoSEQ multiplex PCR, the TCRdb table keeps only in-frame clones and is missing some. Of approximately 64,000 clones detected, over 75% appear once; the ten largest clones hold roughly 40%. The sample taken for sequencing was peripheral blood. These TCRs come from a woman aged 60-70 years with COVID-19, enrolled during active disease.

This clone was observed a single time. The chain carries TRBV9 and TRBJ2-5; D is ambiguous. V lost 0 bases and J lost 2, with 8 bases in between. Germline V gene lookup returns CDR1 SGDLS and CDR2 YYNGEE. This CDR3 contains 14 residues. The CDR3 loop reads CASSVESSQETQYF. The DNA for the CDR3 is TGTGCCAGCAGCGTAGAGAGCTCGCAAGAGACCCAGTACTTC.

This clone was counted a few times. This chain connects TRBV18 to TRBJ2-5; no clear D. With 1 base removed from V and 0 bases from J, the gap between germline ends came to 6 bases. The V gene's germline CDR1 is KGHSH and CDR2 LQKENI. CDR3 size: 14 residues. CDR3 DNA sequence: TGTGCCAGCTCACCACTCCTAGACCAAGAGACCCAGTACTTC. Translating gives CASSPLLDQETQYF.

In nucleotides, the CDR3 is TGTGCCAGCAGCCCCCAGTACGAGCAGTACTTC. This encodes CASSPQYEQYF. The rearrangement joins TRBV11-2 to TRBJ2-7; D ambiguous. Germline V lookup: CDR1 SGHAT, CDR2 FQNNGV. Trimming pared 5 bases from V and 4 bases from J, leaving 6 bases between. The CDR3 consists of 11 residues.

The chain is built from TRBV5-6 and TRBJ2-7; 8 bases are shared with TRBD2. The CDR3 has 14 amino acids. V dropped 0 bases and J dropped 3; count of bases not matched to a gene: 2. In germline, CDR1 is SGHDT, CDR2 YYEEEE. The CDR3 DNA follows: TGTGCCAGCAGCTTGGAGGGACTAGTCTACGAGCAGTACTTC. It translates to CASSLEGLVYEQYF.

This clone occurred once. CDR3 residues: CASSLVGSGKNEQFF. CDR3 nucleotides: TGTGCCAGCAGCTTGGTTGGTAGCGGGAAAAATGAGCAGTTCTTC. This chain connects TRBV5-4 to TRBJ2-1; 8 bases agree with TRBD2. The junction had 6 bases not matched to a gene; V was cut back by 0 bases and J by 7 bases. Per germline, CDR1 SGHNT and CDR2 YYREEE (reference sequence). The CDR3 is 15 residues long.

V is TRBV7-9 and J is TRBJ1-2; TRBD1 aligns across 10 bases. The V segment lost 5 bases and the J segment 9 bases; nucleotides outside the gene matches: 15. Germline V CDR1 and CDR2: SEHNR, FQNEAQ (reference sequence). The CDR3 is 16 residues long. The CDR3 DNA is TGTGCCAGCAGCCCGACGGGACAGGGGACCCTCGGAAGCTACACCTTC. It encodes CASSPTGQGTLGSYTF.

This chain links TRBV19 with TRBJ1-1, with D unresolved. Deletions cut 5 bases from V and 0 bases from J, with 7 bases between. Germline V gives CDR1 LNHDA, CDR2 SQIVND (reference sequence). CDR3 length equals 13 residues. The CDR3 DNA follows: TGTGCCAGTAGTGTAGCCTTGAACACTGAAGCTTTCTTT. Translated: CASSVALNTEAFF.

The chain carries TRBV21-1 and TRBJ2-2; whether TRBD2, the table's D call, matches the DNA was not checked. TRBV21-1 is marked as a pseudogene. The CDR3 length is 20 residues. The CDR3 spells CASSKGGGDLAIRNTGELFF. DNA for the CDR3: TGTGCCAGCAGCAAAGGAGGGGGGGACTTAGCGATAAGGAACACCGGGGAGCTGTTTTTT.

The J gene is TRBJ2-7, the V gene TRBV6-5, with TRBD2 matching 11 bases. Losses at the gene ends were 4 bases for V and 6 bases for J; bases not matched to a gene: 8. Germline V CDR1 and CDR2: MNHEY, SVGAGI. CDR3 length: 15 amino acids. The CDR3 coding sequence is TGTGCCAGCAGTTTGCTAGCGGGGGGCTCGGCCGAGCAGTACTTC. Its protein product is CASSLLAGGSAEQYF.

This clone was counted a single time. This chain uses TRBV28 with TRBJ1-2, with 10 bases fitting TRBD1. V was clipped by 4 bases and J by 3 bases; unmatched bases: 11. Germline V gives CDR1 MDHEN, CDR2 SYDVKM. CDR3 size: 17 residues. The CDR3 is CASSSGGGQGLDYGYTF. The CDR3 region has the DNA TGTGCCAGCAGTTCCGGGGGGGGACAGGGGTTAGACTATGGCTACACCTTC.

This rearrangement joins TRBV28 to TRBJ2-3; 8 bases align to TRBD1. Germline lookup yields CDR1 MDHEN and CDR2 SYDVKM. The length of the CDR3 is 16 residues. The J segment lost 4 bases and the V segment lost 3 bases, leaving 9 bases of the junction unmatched. CDR3 nucleotides: TGTGCCAGCAGTTTGATAGCAGGGGGCCGGGCAGATACGCAGTATTTT. It codes for CASSLIAGGRADTQYF.

The J gene is TRBJ2-2, the V gene TRBV14; TRBD2 might be the D (5 bases). V was shortened by 4 bases and J by 2 bases, with 8 bases between the two germline ends. Germline V gene sequence: CDR1 SGHDN, CDR2 FVKESK. The CDR3 runs 14 residues. The DNA of the CDR3 is TGTGCCAGCAGCCGAGCGGTAAACACCGGGGAGCTGTTTTTT. As protein: CASSRAVNTGELFF. The variable domain in full, with the rest retrieved from reference TRBV14 and TRBJ2-2, is EAGVTQFPSHSVIEKGQTVTLRCDPISGHDNLYWYRRVMGKEIKFLLHFVKESKQDESGMPNNRFLAERTGGTYSTLKVQPAELEDSGVYFCASSRAVNTGELFFGEGSRLTVL.

This clone was observed a handful of times. The J gene is TRBJ2-1, the V gene TRBV11-2; 7 positions agree with TRBD2. The J segment lost 5 bases and the V segment lost 5 bases, leaving 15 bases of the junction unmatched. The CDR3 is 17 residues long. The germline V gene has CDR1 SGHAT and CDR2 FQNNGV. The CDR3 here is CASSPTRLGGVDNEQFF. In nucleotides, the CDR3 is TGTGCCAGCAGCCCAACCCGGTTGGGGGGGGTAGACAATGAGCAGTTCTTC.

The V gene is TRBV24-1, the J gene TRBJ2-3, with 8 bases aligning to TRBD2. Looked up from germline, CDR1 is KGHDR and CDR2 is SFDVKD. The ends lost 3 bases at V and 6 bases at J; junction bases unmatched: 13. CDR3 size: 17 residues. The CDR3 sequence: CATSDPRLARFSDTQYF. The DNA for the CDR3 is TGTGCCACCAGTGATCCACGACTAGCGCGCTTCTCCGATACGCAGTATTTT.

V is TRBV18 and J is TRBJ1-5; 10 positions match TRBD1. The CDR3 runs to 15 residues. Germline values: CDR1 KGHSH, CDR2 LQKENI. The J segment lost 5 bases and the V segment lost 2 bases, leaving 3 bases of the junction unmatched. CDR3 sequence: CASSPAGTGDQPQHF. The CDR3 nucleotides read TGTGCCAGCTCACCAGCCGGGACAGGGGATCAGCCCCAGCATTTT.

The chain is built from TRBV19 and TRBJ2-2, with TRBD2 matching over 12 bases. The CDR3 covers 17 residues. Looked up from germline, CDR1 is LNHDA and CDR2 is SQIVND (reference sequence). V lost 1 base to trimming and J lost 1 base; unmatched junction nucleotides: 1. CDR3 protein: CASSIGLAGVNTGELFF. In DNA form, the CDR3 reads TGTGCCAGTAGTATAGGACTAGCGGGGGTGAACACCGGGGAGCTGTTTTTT.

The CDR3 region is CATRKQGAGNEQFF. In nucleotides, the CDR3 is TGTGCCACCCGGAAACAGGGGGCGGGCAATGAGCAGTTCTTC. The chain employs TRBV7-9 and TRBJ2-1; TRBD1 matches at 9 bases. The CDR3 sequence is 14 residues long. V dropped 10 bases and J dropped 6; count of bases not matched to a gene: 10. CDR1 SEHNR and CDR2 FQNEAQ come from the germline V gene (reference sequence).

The chain links TRBV27 to TRBJ2-7, with TRBD2 identical over 13 bases. The CDR3 runs to 15 residues. Unmatched junction bases numbered 13, after V lost 10 bases and J lost 7 bases. Germline CDR1 MNHEY, CDR2 SMNVEV (reference sequence). The CDR3 loop reads CATLAGGLSSSEQYF. The CDR3 nucleotides are TGTGCCACACTAGCGGGGGGGCTCTCCTCGAGTGAGCAGTACTTC.

Only one count was recorded for this clone. The rearrangement uses TRBV11-2 and TRBJ2-7; 12 bases fit TRBD2. The trim removed 6 bases at V and 6 bases at J, leaving 12 bases unmatched. This CDR3 is built from 16 residues. CDR1 and CDR2 (germline): SGHAT, FQNNGV. CDR3 bases: TGTGCCAGCAGTTATGACAGGACTAGCGGGATTGCCGAGCAGTACTTC. This gives the protein CASSYDRTSGIAEQYF. Combining the CDR3 with reference TRBV11-2 and TRBJ2-7 gives the whole variable domain EAGVAQSPRYKIIEKRQSVAFWCNPISGHATLYWYQQILGQGPKLLIQFQNNGVVDDSQLPKDRFSAERLKGVDSTLKIQPAKLEDSAVYLCASSYDRTSGIAEQYFGPGTRLTVT.

The J gene is TRBJ2-5, the V gene TRBV7-8; 7 bases map to TRBD2. V lost 5 bases, J lost 2 bases, and 5 bases stayed unmatched. The V gene's germline CDR1 is SGHVS and CDR2 FQNEAQ. The CDR3 covers 14 residues. The CDR3 region is CASSPTSRQETQYF. The CDR3 DNA sequence: TGTGCCAGCAGCCCGACTAGCAGGCAAGAGACCCAGTACTTC.

V is TRBV30 and J is TRBJ1-2; D is ambiguous. The CDR3 loop spans 13 amino acids. The V gene lost 5 bases and the J gene lost 6 bases, with 16 bases spanning the gap. From germline, CDR1 is GTSNPN and CDR2 SVGIG (reference sequence). Here the CDR3 DNA reads TGTGCCTGGGGAACCGGGAACTTCGATGGCTACACCTTC. This gives the protein CAWGTGNFDGYTF.